The present T cell receptor (beta chain) was sequenced within a study of T cell responses to AZD1222 COVID-19 vaccine. Using immunoSEQ multiplex PCR, the repertoire was profiled, and TCRdb retains in-frame clones only, with some absent. The sample gives 110,000 or so clones, 75% to 95% of which show up once; around 3.8% is in the top ten. This CDR3 comprises 19 residues. Sequenced here: peripheral blood, sampled 28 days after the second dose of the MenACWY control vaccine. This chain joins TRBV21-1 and TRBJ2-2; no check of the table's D call, TRBD2, against the DNA was made. TRBV21-1 is annotated as a pseudogene. The origin of this receptor is an adult who received the MenACWY meningococcal vaccine as a control. The chain's CDR3 is CASSPPGLAGVANTGELFF. CDR3 DNA: TGTGCCAGCAGCCCTCCGGGACTAGCGGGGGTAGCGAACACCGGGGAGCTGTTTTTT.